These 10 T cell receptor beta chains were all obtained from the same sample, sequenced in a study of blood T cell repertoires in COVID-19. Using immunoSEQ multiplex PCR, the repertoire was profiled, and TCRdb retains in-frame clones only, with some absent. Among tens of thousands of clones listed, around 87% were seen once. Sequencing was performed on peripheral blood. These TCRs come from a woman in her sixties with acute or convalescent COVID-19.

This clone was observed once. CDR3: CASSRDDSISTDTQYF. The CDR3 bases are TGTGCCAGCAGCCGCGACGACAGTATTAGCACAGATACGCAGTATTTT. This chain joins TRBV28 and TRBJ2-3; a weak D match, TRBD1 (5 bases). Trimming stripped 6 bases from V and 0 bases from J, with 16 bases between. CDR1 is MDHEN, CDR2 SYDVKM, per germline. CDR3 length equals 16 residues.

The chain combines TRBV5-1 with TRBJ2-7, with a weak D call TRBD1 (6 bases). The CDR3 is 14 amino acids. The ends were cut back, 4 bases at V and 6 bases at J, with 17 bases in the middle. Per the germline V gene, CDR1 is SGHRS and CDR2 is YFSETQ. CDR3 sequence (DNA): TGCGCCAGCAGCCTAGAAGGGGGAAGAGGCGAGCAGTACGTC. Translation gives CASSLEGGRGEQYV.

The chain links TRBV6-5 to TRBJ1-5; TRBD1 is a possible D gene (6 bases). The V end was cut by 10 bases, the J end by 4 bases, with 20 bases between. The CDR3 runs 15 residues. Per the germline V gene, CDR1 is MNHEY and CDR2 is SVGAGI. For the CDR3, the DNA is TGTGCCACCATACAGGGCCCAAATCTAAATCAGCCCCAGCATTTT. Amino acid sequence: CATIQGPNLNQPQHF.

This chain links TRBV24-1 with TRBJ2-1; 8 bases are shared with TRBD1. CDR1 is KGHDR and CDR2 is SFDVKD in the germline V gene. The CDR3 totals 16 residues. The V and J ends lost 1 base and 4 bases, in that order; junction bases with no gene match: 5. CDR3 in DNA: TGTGCCACCAGTGATTTTAGGACAGGGCCTTACAATGAGCAGTTCTTC. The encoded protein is CATSDFRTGPYNEQFF.

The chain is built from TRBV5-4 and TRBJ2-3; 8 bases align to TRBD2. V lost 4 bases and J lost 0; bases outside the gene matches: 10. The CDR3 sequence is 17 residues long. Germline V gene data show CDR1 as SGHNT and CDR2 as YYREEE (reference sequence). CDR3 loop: CASSSSGGGISTDTQYF. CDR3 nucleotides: TGTGCCAGCAGCAGTTCGGGCGGGGGGATTAGCACAGATACGCAGTATTTT.

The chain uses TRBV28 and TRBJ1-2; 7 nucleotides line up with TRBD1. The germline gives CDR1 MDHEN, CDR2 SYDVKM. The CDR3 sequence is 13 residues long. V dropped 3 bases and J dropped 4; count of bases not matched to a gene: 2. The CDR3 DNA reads TGTGCCAGCAGTTTTAGGGACAGCTATGGCTACACCTTC. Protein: CASSFRDSYGYTF.

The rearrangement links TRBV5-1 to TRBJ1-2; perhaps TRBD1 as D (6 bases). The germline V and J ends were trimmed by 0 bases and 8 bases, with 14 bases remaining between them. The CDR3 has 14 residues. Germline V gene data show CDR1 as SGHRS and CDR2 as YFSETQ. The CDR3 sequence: CASSLASTGLGYTF. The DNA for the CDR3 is TGCGCCAGCAGCTTGGCCAGCACAGGGCTAGGCTACACCTTC.

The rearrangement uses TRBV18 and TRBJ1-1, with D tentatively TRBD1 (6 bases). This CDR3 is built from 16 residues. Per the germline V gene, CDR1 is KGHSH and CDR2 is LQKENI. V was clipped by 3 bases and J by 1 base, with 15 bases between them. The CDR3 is CASSPLPGHPNTEAFF. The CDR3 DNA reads TGTGCCAGCTCACCTCTACCGGGACACCCGAACACTGAAGCTTTCTTT. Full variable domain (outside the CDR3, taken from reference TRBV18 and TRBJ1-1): NAGVMQNPRHLVRRRGQEARLRCSPMKGHSHVYWYRQLPEEGLKFMVYLQKENIIDESGMPKERFSAEFPKEGPSILRIQQVVRGDSAAYFCASSPLPGHPNTEAFFGQGTRLTVV.

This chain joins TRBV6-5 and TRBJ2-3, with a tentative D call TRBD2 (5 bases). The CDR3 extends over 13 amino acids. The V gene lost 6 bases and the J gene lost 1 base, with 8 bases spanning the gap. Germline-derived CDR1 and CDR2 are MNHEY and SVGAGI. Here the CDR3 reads CASSEGGTDTQYF. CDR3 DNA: TGTGCCAGCAGCGAGGGTGGCACAGATACGCAGTATTTT.

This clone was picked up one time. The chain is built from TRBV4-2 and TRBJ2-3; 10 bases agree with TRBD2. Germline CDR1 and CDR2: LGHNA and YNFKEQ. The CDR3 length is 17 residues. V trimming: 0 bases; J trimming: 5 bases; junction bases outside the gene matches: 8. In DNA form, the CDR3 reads TGTGCCAGCAGCCAAGAGGGCCCAGCGGGGGGGAGAGATACGCAGTATTTT. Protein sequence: CASSQEGPAGGRDTQYF.